This T cell receptor beta chain came from a study of blood T cell repertoires in COVID-19. Study summary: Specimens from acute and convalescent COVID-19 originated in the United States, Italy and Spain.

This CDR3 comprises 17 residues. Germline V gene data show CDR1 as LGHNA and CDR2 as YSLEER. Between the trimmed V and J ends, which lost 1 base and 4 bases, there was a span of 14 bases. Authors' processing steps: Scientists estimated how many nucleated cells there were by amplifying reference gene primers. Repertoires were generated with immunoSEQ multiplex PCR, while TCRdb's copy carries only in-frame clones and drops some. That table supplies the V and J calls and clone size; D and trimming were determined from the DNA. There are roughly 350,000 clones in the sample; roughly 90% occur only once, and 7.3% lies in the top ten. Enrolment of Seattle patients took place during active infection, and they were followed longitudinally.

V usage is TRBV4-3 and J usage is TRBJ1-6; possible D gene TRBD1, 5 bases. This sequence originates from a woman in her seventies with COVID-19, enrolled during active disease. The sequencing input was peripheral blood. The CDR3 sequence is CASSQAAGRVYNSPLHF. The CDR3 nucleotides read TGCGCCAGCAGCCAAGCCGCGGGACGGGTGTATAATTCACCCCTCCACTTT.